Sequencing of this T cell receptor beta chain was carried out in a study of beta chain features in type 1 diabetes. Study conclusions and caveats: PCR might preferentially amplify shorter templates, equally in patients and controls. Type 1 diabetes patients showed fewer insertions and more deletions at VDJ junctions.

This clone was detected only a few times. Its target is unknown. CDR3 length: 15 residues. Trimming stripped 1 base from V and 10 bases from J, with 14 bases between. CDR1 is SNHLY and CDR2 is FYNNEI in the germline V gene. The isolated RNA, all of it, was reverse transcribed, so expressed TCRB transcripts were what got sequenced. The study sequenced naive, central memory and regulatory T cell samples to an average of around 3.5 million reads. Sequencing used immunoSEQ multiplex PCR; TCRdb keeps in-frame clones, though not all of them. This sample has hundreds of thousands of clones, with 12% to 15% found just once.

The sequence derives from a man aged 25-40 years in good health. Sequencing was done on a sample of central memory CD4+ T cells from blood. The chain carries TRBV2 and TRBJ1-6; D remains ambiguous. The CDR3 loop is CASSEEVLGYSPLHF. The DNA of the CDR3 is TGTGCCAGCAGTGAAGAGGTGTTGGGTTACTCACCCCTCCACTTT. The full variable domain, its missing parts supplied by reference TRBV2 and TRBJ1-6, is EPEVTQTPSHQVTQMGQEVILRCVPISNHLYFYWYRQILGQKVEFLVSFYNNEISEKSEIFDDQFSVERPDGSNFTLKIRSTKLEDSAMYFCASSEEVLGYSPLHFGNGTRLTVT.